This T cell receptor (beta chain) came from a study of OX40 agonist ivuxolimab in advanced cancers. In the study overall: Across the patients, intravenous ivuxolimab was delivered every 2 weeks at 0.01 to 10 mg/kg.

Of note for this clone: The antigen is undetermined.

TCRdb's copy holds only in-frame clones and misses some; the assay was immunoSEQ multiplex PCR. This sample has some 45,000 clones; approximately 90% occur once, and the top ten carry approximately 4.4%. The CDR3 has 12 residues. Germline CDR1 is SQVTM and CDR2 is ANQGSEA. V was clipped by 6 bases and J by 5 bases, with 13 bases between them. General observations from the study: The average count of expanded clones was higher among CD8+ T cells than among CD4+. Researchers did not determine the expanded peripheral T cells' antigen specificity. At 0.1 to 3.0 mg/kg, CD4+ and CD8+ blood T cells expanded clonally by week 6.

This chain connects TRBV29-1 to TRBJ2-5; tentative D call: TRBD1 (6 bases). This receptor was taken from an adult with an advanced solid tumor such as melanoma, head and neck, liver or kidney cancer. Material: CD4+ or CD8+ T cells sorted from blood, obtained in a trial of the OX40 agonist ivuxolimab. The CDR3 bases are TGCAGCGTCAACAGGGAACCGGAGACCCAGTACTTC. Its translation: CSVNREPETQYF.